This entry describes one T cell receptor beta chain. These data originate in a study of blood T cell repertoires in COVID-19. Sequenced by immunoSEQ multiplex PCR; TCRdb stores in-frame clones only, minus some. The sample carries 100,000 to 150,000 clones, under 85% recorded once. The CDR3 spans 11 residues. Germline V CDR1 and CDR2: DFQATT, SNEGSKA (reference sequence). Deletions cut 3 bases from V and 4 bases from J, with 4 bases between. The TCR comes from a man aged 40-49 years with active or convalescent COVID-19. Sequences were obtained from peripheral blood. The gene calls are TRBV20-1 and TRBJ1-3, with D uncertain. The CDR3 region is CSARQGNTIYF. The CDR3 bases are TGCAGTGCTAGGCAGGGAAACACCATATATTTT.